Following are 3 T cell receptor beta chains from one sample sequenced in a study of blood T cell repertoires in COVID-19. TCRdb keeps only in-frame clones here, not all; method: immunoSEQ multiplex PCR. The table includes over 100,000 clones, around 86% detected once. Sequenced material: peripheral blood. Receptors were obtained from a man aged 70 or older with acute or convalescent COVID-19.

The CDR3 region is CASNRGDRGADTQYF. CDR3 DNA: TGTGCCAGCAACCGGGGGGACAGGGGGGCAGATACGCAGTATTTT. The chain combines TRBV2 with TRBJ2-3; 11 bases are a match to TRBD1. Germline trimming cut 7 bases from V and 4 bases from J; bases unmatched to any gene: 7. Germline V CDR1 and CDR2: SNHLY, FYNNEI. The CDR3 contains 15 residues.

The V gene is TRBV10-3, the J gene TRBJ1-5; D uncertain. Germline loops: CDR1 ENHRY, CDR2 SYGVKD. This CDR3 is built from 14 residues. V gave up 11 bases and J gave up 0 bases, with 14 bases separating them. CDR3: CASHSENSNQPQHF. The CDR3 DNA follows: TGTGCCTCCCATTCCGAGAATAGCAATCAGCCCCAGCATTTT.

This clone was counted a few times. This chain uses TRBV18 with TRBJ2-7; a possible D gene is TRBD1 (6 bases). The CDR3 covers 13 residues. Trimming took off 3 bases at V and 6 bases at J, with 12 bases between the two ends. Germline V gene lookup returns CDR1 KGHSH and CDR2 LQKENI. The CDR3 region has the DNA TGTGCCAGCTCACCCGAACGCAGGGGCGAGCAGTACTTC. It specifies CASSPERRGEQYF. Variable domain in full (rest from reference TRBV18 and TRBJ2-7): NAGVMQNPRHLVRRRGQEARLRCSPMKGHSHVYWYRQLPEEGLKFMVYLQKENIIDESGMPKERFSAEFPKEGPSILRIQQVVRGDSAAYFCASSPERRGEQYFGPGTRLTVT.